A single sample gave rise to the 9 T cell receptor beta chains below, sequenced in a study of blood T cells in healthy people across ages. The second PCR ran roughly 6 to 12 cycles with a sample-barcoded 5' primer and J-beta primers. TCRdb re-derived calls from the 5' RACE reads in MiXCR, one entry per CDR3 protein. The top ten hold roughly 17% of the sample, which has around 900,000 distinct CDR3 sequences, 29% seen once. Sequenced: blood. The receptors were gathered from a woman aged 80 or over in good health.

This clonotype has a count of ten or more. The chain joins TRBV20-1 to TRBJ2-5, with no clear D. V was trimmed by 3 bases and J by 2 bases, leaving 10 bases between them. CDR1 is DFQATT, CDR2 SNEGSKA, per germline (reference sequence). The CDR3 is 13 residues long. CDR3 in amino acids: CSARQGTQETQYF. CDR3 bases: TGCAGTGCTAGGCAAGGAACGCAAGAGACCCAGTACTTC.

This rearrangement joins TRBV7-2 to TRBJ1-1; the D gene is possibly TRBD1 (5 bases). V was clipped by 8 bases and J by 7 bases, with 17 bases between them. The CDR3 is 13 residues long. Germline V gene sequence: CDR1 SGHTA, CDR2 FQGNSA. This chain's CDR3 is CASQGIGRGEAFF. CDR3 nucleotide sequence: TGTGCCAGCCAGGGCATAGGAAGGGGTGAAGCTTTCTTT.

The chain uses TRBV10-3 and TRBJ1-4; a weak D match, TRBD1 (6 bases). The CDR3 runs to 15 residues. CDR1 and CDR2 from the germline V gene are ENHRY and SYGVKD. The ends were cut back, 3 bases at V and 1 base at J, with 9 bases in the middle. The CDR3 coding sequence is TGTGCCATCAGTGATAAGGGGGGAACTAATGAAAAACTGTTTTTT. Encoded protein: CAISDKGGTNEKLFF.

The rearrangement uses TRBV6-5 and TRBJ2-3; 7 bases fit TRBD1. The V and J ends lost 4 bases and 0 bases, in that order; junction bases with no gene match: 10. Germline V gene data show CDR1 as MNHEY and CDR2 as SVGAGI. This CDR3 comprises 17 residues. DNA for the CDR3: TGTGCCAGCAGTTTCAACCGGGACAGCCCTAGCACAGATACGCAGTATTTT. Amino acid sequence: CASSFNRDSPSTDTQYF.

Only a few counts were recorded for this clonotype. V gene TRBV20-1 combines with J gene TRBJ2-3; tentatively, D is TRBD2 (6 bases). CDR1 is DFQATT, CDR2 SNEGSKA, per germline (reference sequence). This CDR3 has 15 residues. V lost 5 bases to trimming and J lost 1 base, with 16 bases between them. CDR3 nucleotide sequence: TGCAGTGCTGAATGGGGGACTTCCCGCACAGATACGCAGTATTTT. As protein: CSAEWGTSRTDTQYF.

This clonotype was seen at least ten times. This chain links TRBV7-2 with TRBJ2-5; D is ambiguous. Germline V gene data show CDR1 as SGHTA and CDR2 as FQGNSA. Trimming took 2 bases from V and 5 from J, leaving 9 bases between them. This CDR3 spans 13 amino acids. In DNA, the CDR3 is TGTGCCAGCAGCTTACAGTGGGTGGAGACCCAGTACTTC. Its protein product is CASSLQWVETQYF. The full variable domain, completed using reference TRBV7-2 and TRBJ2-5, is GAGVSQSPSNKVTEKGKDVELRCDPISGHTALYWYRQSLGQGLEFLIYFQGNSAPDKSGLPSDRFSAERTGGSVSTLTIQRTQQEDSAVYLCASSLQWVETQYFGPGTRLLVL.

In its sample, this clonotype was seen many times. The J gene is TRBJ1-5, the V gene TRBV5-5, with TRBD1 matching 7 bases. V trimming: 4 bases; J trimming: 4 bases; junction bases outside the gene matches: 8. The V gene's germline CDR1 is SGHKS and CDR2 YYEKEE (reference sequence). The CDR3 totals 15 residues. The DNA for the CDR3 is TGTGCCAGCAGCCCCCGGGAGGGGGCAAATCAGCCCCAGCATTTT. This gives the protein CASSPREGANQPQHF.

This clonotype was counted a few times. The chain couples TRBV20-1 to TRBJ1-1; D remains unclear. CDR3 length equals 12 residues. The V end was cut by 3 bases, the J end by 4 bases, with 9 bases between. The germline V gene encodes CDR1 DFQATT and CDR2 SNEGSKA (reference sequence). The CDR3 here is CSASYGGTEAFF. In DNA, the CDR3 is TGCAGTGCTAGTTACGGAGGCACTGAAGCTTTCTTT.

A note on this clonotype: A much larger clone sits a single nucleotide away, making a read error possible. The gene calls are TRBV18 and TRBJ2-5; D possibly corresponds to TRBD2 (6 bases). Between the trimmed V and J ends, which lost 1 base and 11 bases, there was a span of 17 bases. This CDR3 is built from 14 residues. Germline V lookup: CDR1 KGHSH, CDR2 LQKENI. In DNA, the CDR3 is TGTGCCAGCTCACCACGCCCTGGGACTGATGAGCAGTACTTC. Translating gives CASSPRPGTDEQYF.